This T cell receptor beta chain was recorded in a study of blood T cell repertoires in COVID-19. V lost 8 bases to trimming and J lost 7 bases; unmatched junction nucleotides: 11. The CDR3 length is 14 residues. Per germline, CDR1 MRHNA and CDR2 SNTAGT. Data came from immunoSEQ multiplex PCR; TCRdb stores just in-frame clones and leaves some out. The table shows 200,000 to 250,000 clones, with 82% occurring only once. V is TRBV6-4 and J is TRBJ2-1, with 7 bases that match TRBD2. The clonotype was recovered from a woman aged 60-70 years who had recovered from COVID-19. Material for sequencing was PBMCs or T cells enriched from blood (not recorded which). In nucleotides, the CDR3 is TGTGCCAGCCAACGGGACGGGGGGAGGAATGAGCAGTTCTTC. Translation: CASQRDGGRNEQFF.